This entry describes one T cell receptor (beta chain). In this sample, this clone turned up once. Its recognized antigen is unknown. No qualities accompany the bases; no much larger clone lies one base away. Collaborating institutions collected whole blood in K2EDTA tubes following their own protocols. For TCRbeta analysis, collaborator samples were shipped as frozen whole blood, as isolated PBMCs, or as DNA extracted from either sample type. The immunoSEQ Assay, a bias-controlled multiplex PCR, was used to amplify TCRbeta CDR3 regions from genomic DNA. The published analysis was carried out like this. The number of nucleated cells in each sample was estimated by amplification of reference gene primers within the assay. To quantify the absolute abundance of each unique TCRbeta CDR3 rearrangement, sequence reads were collapsed and filtered. Productive Simpson clonality was computed per sample as the square root of Simpson's diversity index over productive rearrangements. Held by TCRdb, this immuneACCESS table contains in-frame sequences only and omits some clones. Under half of the omission traces to an unresolved V gene where checked; the cause of the rest is unknown. That table gives V, J and clone size, and the DNA gave D and trimming. Here the sample has some 90,000 clones; 90% occur a single time. The ten largest clonotypes hold approximately 4.3% of the sample.

The sample is drawn from a study of blood T cell repertoires in COVID-19 (dated by TCRdb to 2020 to 2022). For the study in its entirety: The collaborator samples originated in the United States, Italy and Spain and spanned the acute and convalescent phases of COVID-19. Samples were obtained from the ongoing ImmuneRACE study (first 160 participants) and from approximately 1,200 subjects provided by 6 global collaborators. Where HLA class I and class II types were available, the types were taken from metadata supplied by the sample provider, not from assay-based typing. The material from the prospective study consisted of cDNA or gDNA derived from T cells, B-cell-depleted T cells, or PBMCs. Deeply sampled blood TCRbeta repertoires from subjects exposed to, actively infected with, or recovered from COVID-19 were included in the dataset. A de-identified subject ID, COVID-19 status, age in years and sex were almost always included in the sample metadata. A freely available public database, intended as a resource for researchers studying the immune response to SARS-CoV-2, is where the repertoires were released.

Reading from cysteine to phenylalanine, the CDR3 counts 17 amino acids. The read is trimmed to its CDR3 DNA, 51 bases read in frame from base 1. Here V drops 4 bases and J drops 4 bases, and the junction holds 13 bases not matched to any gene. The germline V gene (reference sequence) specifies LNHNV as CDR1 and YYDKDF as CDR2. Broad study findings and their caveats: How much clinical and demographic metadata was included differed by source and by participant, and the metadata was provided uncurated.

The chain couples TRBV15 to TRBJ2-1; 7 junctional bases match TRBD2. Input material: peripheral blood. This receptor was obtained from a woman aged 80 or over with active or convalescent COVID-19. The CDR3 reads CATSTRLRRERYNEQFF. The sequence in DNA is TGTGCCACCAGCACCCGATTAAGGCGGGAGCGTTACAATGAGCAGTTCTTC. Supplemented by the reference TRBV15 and TRBJ2-1 proteins around the CDR3, the complete variable domain is DAMVIQNPRYQVTQFGKPVTLSCSQTLNHNVMYWYQQKSSQAPKLLFHYYDKDFNNEADTPDNFQSRRPNTSFCFLDIRSPGLGDTAMYLCATSTRLRRERYNEQFFGPGTRLTVL.